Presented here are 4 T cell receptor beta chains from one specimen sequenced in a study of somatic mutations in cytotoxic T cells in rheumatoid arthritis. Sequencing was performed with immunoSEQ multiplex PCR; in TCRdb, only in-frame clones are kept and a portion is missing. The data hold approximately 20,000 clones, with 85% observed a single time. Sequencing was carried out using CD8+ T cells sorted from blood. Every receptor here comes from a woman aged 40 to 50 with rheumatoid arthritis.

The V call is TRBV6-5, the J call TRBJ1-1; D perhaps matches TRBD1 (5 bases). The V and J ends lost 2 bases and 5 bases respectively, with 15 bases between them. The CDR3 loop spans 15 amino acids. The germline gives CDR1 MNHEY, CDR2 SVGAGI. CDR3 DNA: TGTGCCAGCAGTTACGTGACGGGGGTGGGGACTGAAGCTTTCTTT. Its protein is CASSYVTGVGTEAFF.

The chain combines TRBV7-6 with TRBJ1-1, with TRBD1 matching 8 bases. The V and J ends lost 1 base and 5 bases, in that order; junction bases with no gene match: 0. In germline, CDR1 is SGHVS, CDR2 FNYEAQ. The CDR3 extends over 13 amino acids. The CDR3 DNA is TGTGCCAGCAGCTTAGGGACAGGGACTGAAGCTTTCTTT. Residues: CASSLGTGTEAFF.

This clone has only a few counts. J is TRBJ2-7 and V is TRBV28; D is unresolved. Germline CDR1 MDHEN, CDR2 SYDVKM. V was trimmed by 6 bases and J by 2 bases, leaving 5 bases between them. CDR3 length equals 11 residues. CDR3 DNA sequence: TGTGCCAGCAGCCTAACCTACGAGCAGTACTTC. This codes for CASSLTYEQYF. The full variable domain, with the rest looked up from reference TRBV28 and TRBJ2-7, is DVKVTQSSRYLVKRTGEKVFLECVQDMDHENMFWYRQDPGLGLRLIYFSYDVKMKEKGDIPEGYSVSREKKERFSLILESASTNQTSMYLCASSLTYEQYFGPGTRLTVT.

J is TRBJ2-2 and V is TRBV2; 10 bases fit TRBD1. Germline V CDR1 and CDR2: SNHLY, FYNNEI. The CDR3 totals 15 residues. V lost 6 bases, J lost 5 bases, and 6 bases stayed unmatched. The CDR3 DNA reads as TGTGCCAGCAGGGACAGGGGGAGGAGAACCGGGGAGCTGTTTTTT. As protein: CASRDRGRRTGELFF.